Listed below are T cell receptor beta chains from one sample, sequenced in a study of cytomegalovirus exposure and HLA in healthy donors. Measured with immunoSEQ multiplex PCR; TCRdb has only the in-frame clones, and not every one. The data show some 98,000 clones, 87% seen once. Sequencing was carried out using PBMCs. The receptors shown here come from a woman in her thirties in good health and CMV-seronegative. CDR3s include the opening cysteine and the closing phenylalanine or tryptophan. A D gene is named only where the DNA matches it firmly. Expanded clones are given a class, and other clones once, few, many or no size at all.

J gene: TRBJ2-7; clone size: -; D gene: -; V gene: TRBV11-2; CDR3 DNA: TGTGCCAGCAGCCCAGCAGGGGTTAAGAGAGAGCAGTACTTC; CDR3 protein: CASSPAGVKREQYF
J gene: TRBJ2-1; clone size: -; D gene: TRBD2; V gene: TRBV5-8; CDR3 DNA: TGTGCCAGCAGCTTGGGAAGTAGCGGGAGCGATGAGCAGTTCTTC; CDR3 protein: CASSLGSSGSDEQFF
J gene: TRBJ1-4; clone size: -; D gene: -; V gene: TRBV4-3; CDR3 DNA: TGCGCCAGCAGCCTAAGGACAGATCGTAATGAAAAACTGTTTTTT; CDR3 protein: CASSLRTDRNEKLFF
J gene: TRBJ1-5; clone size: -; D gene: -; V gene: TRBV27; CDR3 DNA: TGTGCCAGCAGTCCTGGCTCTGAGGCCCAGCCCCAGCATTTT; CDR3 protein: CASSPGSEAQPQHF
J gene: TRBJ2-7; clone size: few; D gene: TRBD1; V gene: TRBV28; CDR3 DNA: TGTGCCAGCATCAAACAGGGGTCCTACGAGCAGTACTTC; CDR3 protein: CASIKQGSYEQYF
J gene: TRBJ1-2; clone size: -; D gene: -; V gene: TRBV19; CDR3 DNA: TGTGCCAGTAGGACTACCCCAGGAGCAGCTAACTATGGCTACACCTTC; CDR3 protein: CASRTTPGAANYGYTF
J gene: TRBJ2-7; clone size: -; D gene: TRBD1; V gene: TRBV27; CDR3 DNA: TGTGCCAGTCAAACAGGGGGCCGTTTGGGGGAGCAGTACTTC; CDR3 protein: CASQTGGRLGEQYF
J gene: TRBJ2-4; clone size: few; D gene: TRBD2; V gene: TRBV29-1; CDR3 DNA: TGCAGCGCCCTGTGGGGGGGTGCAAACATTCAGTACTTC; CDR3 protein: CSALWGGANIQYF
J gene: TRBJ2-3; clone size: -; D gene: TRBD2; V gene: TRBV7-9; CDR3 DNA: TGTGCCAGCAGGACCGGGAGGACTCGCACAGATACGCAGTATTTT; CDR3 protein: CASRTGRTRTDTQYF
J gene: TRBJ2-2; clone size: -; D gene: TRBD1; V gene: TRBV5-1; CDR3 DNA: TGCGCCAGCAGCTTACAGGGGCGCACCGGGGAGCTGTTTTTT; CDR3 protein: CASSLQGRTGELFF
J gene: TRBJ2-7; clone size: -; D gene: TRBD1; V gene: TRBV27; CDR3 DNA: TGTGCCAGCAGTTTGGGACAGGGAGTCAACGAGCAGTACTTC; CDR3 protein: CASSLGQGVNEQYF
J gene: TRBJ1-2; clone size: -; D gene: -; V gene: TRBV6-1; CDR3 DNA: TGTGCCAGCAGTGACCGGGGTTATGGCTACACCTTC; CDR3 protein: CASSDRGYGYTF
J gene: TRBJ2-5; clone size: -; D gene: TRBD2; V gene: TRBV27; CDR3 DNA: TGTGCCAGCAGTCCCCGTTCAGCGGGAGTAGGGAAGACCCAGTACTTC; CDR3 protein: CASSPRSAGVGKTQYF
J gene: TRBJ1-2; clone size: -; D gene: TRBD1; V gene: TRBV30; CDR3 DNA: TGTGCCTGGAGGGACAGGCTCTCACGAGTCTATGGCTACACCTTC; CDR3 protein: CAWRDRLSRVYGYTF
J gene: TRBJ1-2; clone size: -; D gene: -; V gene: TRBV6-5; CDR3 DNA: TGTGCCAGCAGCCCCCGGACAGTTCCTGGCTACACCTTC; CDR3 protein: CASSPRTVPGYTF
J gene: TRBJ2-2; clone size: -; D gene: -; V gene: TRBV6-6; CDR3 DNA: TGTGCCAGCACCCCAAGGAAGGACTCCGGGGAGCTGTTTTTT; CDR3 protein: CASTPRKDSGELFF
J gene: TRBJ1-5; clone size: once; D gene: -; V gene: TRBV27; CDR3 DNA: TGTGCCAGCAGTTTGGCTCCGCCTTCCAATCAGCCCCAGCATTTT; CDR3 protein: CASSLAPPSNQPQHF
J gene: TRBJ1-5; clone size: -; D gene: -; V gene: TRBV11-2; CDR3 DNA: TGTGCCAGCAGCCCGGCTGGGGAGTACCAGCCCCAGCATTTT; CDR3 protein: CASSPAGEYQPQHF
J gene: TRBJ1-5; clone size: -; D gene: -; V gene: TRBV4-3; CDR3 DNA: TGCGCCAGCAGCCAAATCTTACACGAAAATCAGCCCCAGCATTTT; CDR3 protein: CASSQILHENQPQHF
J gene: TRBJ1-4; clone size: -; D gene: -; V gene: TRBV6-5; CDR3 DNA: TGTGCCAGCAGTCTACAGGGTCGGGGTGAAAAACTGTTTTTT; CDR3 protein: CASSLQGRGEKLFF
J gene: TRBJ1-4; clone size: -; D gene: -; V gene: TRBV9; CDR3 DNA: TGTGCCAGCAGCGTAGGAAAGGGGGGGACCTTTGAAAAACTGTTTTTT; CDR3 protein: CASSVGKGGTFEKLFF
J gene: TRBJ2-7; clone size: once; D gene: -; V gene: TRBV2; CDR3 DNA: TGTGCCAGCAGTGGGGACATGTACGAGCAGTACTTC; CDR3 protein: CASSGDMYEQYF
J gene: TRBJ2-3; clone size: few; D gene: TRBD2; V gene: TRBV19; CDR3 DNA: TGTGCCAGTAGTACTCGCGGGGGGGCCGGGTCAGATACGCAGTATTTT; CDR3 protein: CASSTRGGAGSDTQYF
J gene: TRBJ2-7; clone size: once; D gene: -; V gene: TRBV28; CDR3 DNA: TGTGCCAGCAGTCTTCCTGGGGGGAAATCCTACGAGCAGTACTTC; CDR3 protein: CASSLPGGKSYEQYF
J gene: TRBJ2-7; clone size: -; D gene: -; V gene: TRBV18; CDR3 DNA: TGTGCCAGCTCAATCCCTCCCTACGAGCAGTACTTC; CDR3 protein: CASSIPPYEQYF
J gene: TRBJ1-5; clone size: -; D gene: -; V gene: TRBV21-1; CDR3 DNA: TGTGCCAGCAGCAAAGCGCCGGGGTTAGACAATCAGCCCCAGCATTTT; CDR3 protein: CASSKAPGLDNQPQHF
J gene: TRBJ2-2; clone size: -; D gene: -; V gene: TRBV4-1; CDR3 DNA: TGCGCCAGCAGCCACCTTGGGGGGTTACAGACCGGGGAGCTGTTTTTT; CDR3 protein: CASSHLGGLQTGELFF
J gene: TRBJ2-3; clone size: once; D gene: TRBD2; V gene: TRBV10-3; CDR3 DNA: TGTGCCATCAGCGGACTAGCGGCCACAGATACGCAGTATTTT; CDR3 protein: CAISGLAATDTQYF
J gene: TRBJ2-7; clone size: -; D gene: TRBD1; V gene: TRBV10-3; CDR3 DNA: TGTGCCATCAGTGAGTCGACTTACAGGGGCTACGAGCAGTACTTC; CDR3 protein: CAISESTYRGYEQYF
J gene: TRBJ2-7; clone size: once; D gene: -; V gene: TRBV27; CDR3 DNA: TGTGCCAGCAGTTCCACTCGTACAGGGTGGGAGCAGTACTTC; CDR3 protein: CASSSTRTGWEQYF
J gene: TRBJ1-1; clone size: -; D gene: -; V gene: TRBV12-5; CDR3 DNA: TGTGCTAGTGGCCTTCGGCAGGGCACTGAAGCTTTCTTT; CDR3 protein: CASGLRQGTEAFF
J gene: TRBJ2-7; clone size: -; D gene: -; V gene: TRBV7-9; CDR3 DNA: TGTGCCAGCAGCTTGGCAGGGTGGAGGGCCTACGAGCAGTACTTC; CDR3 protein: CASSLAGWRAYEQYF
J gene: TRBJ2-2; clone size: -; D gene: TRBD1; V gene: TRBV15; CDR3 DNA: TGTGCCACCAGCAGATCCACAGGGGGGCGCACCGGGGAGCTGTTTTTT; CDR3 protein: CATSRSTGGRTGELFF
J gene: TRBJ2-5; clone size: -; D gene: TRBD2; V gene: TRBV4-2; CDR3 DNA: TGTGCCAGCAACCCCGGGCGGGGGGACGGAGAGACCCAGTACTTC; CDR3 protein: CASNPGRGDGETQYF
J gene: TRBJ2-7; clone size: -; D gene: TRBD2; V gene: TRBV14; CDR3 DNA: TGTGCCAGCAGCCAAGCGGGGGGGTCCTACGAGCAGTACTTC; CDR3 protein: CASSQAGGSYEQYF
J gene: TRBJ1-1; clone size: -; D gene: TRBD1; V gene: TRBV28; CDR3 DNA: TGTGCCAGCAGTTCCCCGGGACAGGGGAAAGCTTTCTTT; CDR3 protein: CASSSPGQGKAFF
J gene: TRBJ2-3; clone size: -; D gene: TRBD1; V gene: TRBV5-1; CDR3 DNA: TGCGCCAGCAGCTCGGCGACAGGGTCAGATACGCAGTATTTT; CDR3 protein: CASSSATGSDTQYF
J gene: TRBJ1-1; clone size: -; D gene: TRBD1; V gene: TRBV7-2; CDR3 DNA: TGTGCCAGCAGCCCCGACAGGGTGAACACTGAAGCTTTCTTT; CDR3 protein: CASSPDRVNTEAFF
J gene: TRBJ1-1; clone size: -; D gene: TRBD1; V gene: TRBV6-5; CDR3 DNA: TGTGCCAGCAGGGACCCGAGGGGGCACACTGAAGCTTTCTTT; CDR3 protein: CASRDPRGHTEAFF
J gene: TRBJ1-2; clone size: -; D gene: -; V gene: TRBV27; CDR3 DNA: TGTGCCAGCAGTTTAACGGCCGGGTACAGGGACGGCTATGGCTACACCTTC; CDR3 protein: CASSLTAGYRDGYGYTF
J gene: TRBJ1-5; clone size: -; D gene: -; V gene: TRBV28; CDR3 DNA: TGTGCCAGCAGTCCGACCGAGGAGGGCAATCAGCCCCAGCATTTT; CDR3 protein: CASSPTEEGNQPQHF
J gene: TRBJ1-1; clone size: -; D gene: -; V gene: TRBV5-1; CDR3 DNA: TGCGCCAGCAGCAGGGACTTTAACAACATGAACACTGAAGCTTTCTTT; CDR3 protein: CASSRDFNNMNTEAFF
J gene: TRBJ2-7; clone size: -; D gene: -; V gene: TRBV6-6; CDR3 DNA: TGTGCCAGCAGTACGGACACCGGCTACGAGCAGTACTTC; CDR3 protein: CASSTDTGYEQYF
J gene: TRBJ1-4; clone size: -; D gene: -; V gene: TRBV5-4; CDR3 DNA: TGTGCCAGCAGCCCCGACAGATCCTATGAAAAACTGTTTTTT; CDR3 protein: CASSPDRSYEKLFF
J gene: TRBJ2-5; clone size: -; D gene: -; V gene: TRBV9; CDR3 DNA: TGTGCCAGCAGTGGCAGGAATCAAGAGACCCAGTACTTC; CDR3 protein: CASSGRNQETQYF
J gene: TRBJ2-1; clone size: few; D gene: -; V gene: TRBV21-1; CDR3 DNA: TGTGCCAGCACCCTAGCGGTGGATTGCTCCTACAATGAGCAGTTCTTC; CDR3 protein: CASTLAVDCSYNEQFF
J gene: TRBJ2-1; clone size: -; D gene: TRBD2; V gene: TRBV5-4; CDR3 DNA: TGTGCCAGCAGCCCGATAGCGGGGGGGATGAATGAGCAGTTCTTC; CDR3 protein: CASSPIAGGMNEQFF
J gene: TRBJ1-3; clone size: once; D gene: -; V gene: TRBV5-1; CDR3 DNA: TGCGCCAGCAGCGGGGAGGGAGATGGAAACACCATATATTTT; CDR3 protein: CASSGEGDGNTIYF
J gene: TRBJ1-5; clone size: few; D gene: -; V gene: TRBV6-6; CDR3 DNA: TGTGCCAGCAGACCTCAGGTGTCTCAGCCCCAGCATTTT; CDR3 protein: CASRPQVSQPQHF
J gene: TRBJ1-1; clone size: -; D gene: -; V gene: TRBV15; CDR3 DNA: TGTGCCACCAGTCAAGGGGCTGTGAACACTGAAGCTTTCTTT; CDR3 protein: CATSQGAVNTEAFF
J gene: TRBJ1-5; clone size: -; D gene: -; V gene: TRBV19; CDR3 DNA: TGTGCCAGCAGGGGAACACAGTTCAATCAGCCCCAGCATTTT; CDR3 protein: CASRGTQFNQPQHF
J gene: TRBJ2-1; clone size: -; D gene: TRBD1; V gene: TRBV7-3; CDR3 DNA: TGTGCCAGCAGCCAGGGACAGCAGATCAATGAGCAGTTCTTC; CDR3 protein: CASSQGQQINEQFF
J gene: TRBJ2-7; clone size: -; D gene: -; V gene: TRBV5-8; CDR3 DNA: TGTGCCAGCAATGGTGCAGGGTTGAGGCTGAACTACGAGCAGTACTTC; CDR3 protein: CASNGAGLRLNYEQYF
J gene: TRBJ2-2; clone size: -; D gene: TRBD1; V gene: TRBV10-3; CDR3 DNA: TGTGCCATCAGTTCGGACAGGGGGCTTAGCGGGGAGCTGTTTTTT; CDR3 protein: CAISSDRGLSGELFF
J gene: TRBJ2-3; clone size: once; D gene: -; V gene: TRBV11-1; CDR3 DNA: TGTGCCAGCAGCTCCGCCCTGCCTCTCCGTGGCCCAGATACGCAGTATTTT; CDR3 protein: CASSSALPLRGPDTQYF
J gene: TRBJ1-4; clone size: -; D gene: -; V gene: TRBV5-1; CDR3 DNA: TGCGCCAGCAGCTTAAGGCAGGGGAGTGAAAAACTGTTTTTT; CDR3 protein: CASSLRQGSEKLFF
J gene: TRBJ2-3; clone size: -; D gene: TRBD2; V gene: TRBV2; CDR3 DNA: TGTGCCAGCGGACTAGCGGGAGTCACAGATACGCAGTATTTT; CDR3 protein: CASGLAGVTDTQYF